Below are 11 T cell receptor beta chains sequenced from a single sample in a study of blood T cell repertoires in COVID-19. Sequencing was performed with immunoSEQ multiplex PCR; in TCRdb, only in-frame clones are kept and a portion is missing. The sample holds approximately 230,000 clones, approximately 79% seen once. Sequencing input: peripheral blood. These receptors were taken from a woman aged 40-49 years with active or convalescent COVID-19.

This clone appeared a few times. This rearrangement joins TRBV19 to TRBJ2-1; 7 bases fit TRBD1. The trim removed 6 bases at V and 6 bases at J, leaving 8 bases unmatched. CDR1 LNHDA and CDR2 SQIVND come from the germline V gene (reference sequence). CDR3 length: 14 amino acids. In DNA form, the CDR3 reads TGTGCCAGTAGCCCCCAGGGGGAAGGCAATGAGCAGTTCTTC. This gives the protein CASSPQGEGNEQFF.

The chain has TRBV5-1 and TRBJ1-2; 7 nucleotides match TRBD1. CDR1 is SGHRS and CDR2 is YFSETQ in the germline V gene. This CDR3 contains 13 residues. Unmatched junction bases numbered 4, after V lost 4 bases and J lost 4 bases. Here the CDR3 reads CASSMGQSYGYTF. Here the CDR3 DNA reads TGCGCCAGCAGCATGGGACAGAGCTATGGCTACACCTTC.

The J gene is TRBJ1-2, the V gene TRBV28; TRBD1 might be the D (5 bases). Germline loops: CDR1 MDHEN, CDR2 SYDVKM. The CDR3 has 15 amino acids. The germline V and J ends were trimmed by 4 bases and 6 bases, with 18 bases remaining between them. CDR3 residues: CASSSLRWRGDGYTF. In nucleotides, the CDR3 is TGTGCCAGCAGTTCCCTGAGGTGGAGGGGCGATGGCTACACCTTC.

The CDR3 spells CAWSVLDSSPLHF. The CDR3 region has the DNA TGTGCCTGGAGCGTTCTGGACAGTTCACCCCTCCACTTT. This rearrangement joins TRBV30 to TRBJ1-6; tentatively, D is TRBD1 (6 bases). Germline V gene lookup returns CDR1 GTSNPN and CDR2 SVGIG (reference sequence). The CDR3 sequence is 13 residues long. V dropped 3 bases and J dropped 9 bases, with 12 bases sitting between them.

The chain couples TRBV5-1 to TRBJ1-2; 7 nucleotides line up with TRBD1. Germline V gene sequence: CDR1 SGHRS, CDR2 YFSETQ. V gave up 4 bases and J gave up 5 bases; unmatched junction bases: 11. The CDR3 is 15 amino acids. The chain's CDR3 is CASSPTGRSGYGYTF. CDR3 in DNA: TGCGCCAGCAGCCCGACAGGGAGGTCGGGATATGGCTACACCTTC. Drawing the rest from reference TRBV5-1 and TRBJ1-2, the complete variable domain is KAGVTQTPRYLIKTRGQQVTLSCSPISGHRSVSWYQQTPGQGLQFLFEYFSETQRNKGNFPGRFSGRQFSNSRSEMNVSTLELGDSALYLCASSPTGRSGYGYTFGSGTRLTVV.

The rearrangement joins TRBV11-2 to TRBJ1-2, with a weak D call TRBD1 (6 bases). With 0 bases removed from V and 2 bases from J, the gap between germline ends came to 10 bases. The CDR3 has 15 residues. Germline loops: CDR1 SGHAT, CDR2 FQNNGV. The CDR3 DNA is TGTGCCAGCAGCTTAGAACGGACAGCCAACTATGGCTACACCTTC. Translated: CASSLERTANYGYTF.

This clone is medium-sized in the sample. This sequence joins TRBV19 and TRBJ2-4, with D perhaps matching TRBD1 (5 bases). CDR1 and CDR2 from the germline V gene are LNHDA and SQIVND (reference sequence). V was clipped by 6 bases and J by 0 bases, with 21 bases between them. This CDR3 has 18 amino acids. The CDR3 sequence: CASRETVTPIGAKNIQYF. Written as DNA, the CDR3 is TGTGCCAGTAGAGAGACAGTAACCCCTATTGGAGCCAAAAACATTCAGTACTTC.

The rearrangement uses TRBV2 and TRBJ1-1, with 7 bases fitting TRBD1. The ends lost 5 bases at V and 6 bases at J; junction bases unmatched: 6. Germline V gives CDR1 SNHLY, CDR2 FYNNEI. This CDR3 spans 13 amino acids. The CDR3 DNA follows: TGTGCCAGCAGTATCGACAGGGACGCTGAAGCTTTCTTT. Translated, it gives CASSIDRDAEAFF.

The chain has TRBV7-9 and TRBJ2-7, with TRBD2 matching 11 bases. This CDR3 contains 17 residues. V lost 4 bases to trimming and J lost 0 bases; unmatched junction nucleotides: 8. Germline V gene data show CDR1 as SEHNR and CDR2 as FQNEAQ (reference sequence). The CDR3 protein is CASSSSSTSGDSYEQYF. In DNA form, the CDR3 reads TGTGCCAGCAGCTCCTCTTCGACTAGCGGGGACTCCTACGAGCAGTACTTC.

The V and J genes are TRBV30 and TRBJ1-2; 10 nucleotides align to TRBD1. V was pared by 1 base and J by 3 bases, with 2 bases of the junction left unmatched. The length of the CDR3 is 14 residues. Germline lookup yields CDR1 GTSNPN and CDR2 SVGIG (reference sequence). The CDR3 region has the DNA TGTGCCTGGAGTGGGACAGGGGGATACTATGGCTACACCTTC. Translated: CAWSGTGGYYGYTF.

CDR3 protein: CASSWGQKGTNEKLFF. The CDR3 DNA follows: TGTGCCAGCAGCTGGGGCCAAAAGGGTACTAATGAAAAACTGTTTTTT. V is TRBV11-2 and J is TRBJ1-4; D may be TRBD1 (5 bases). Deletions cut 4 bases from V and 2 bases from J, with 14 bases between. The CDR3 totals 16 residues. Germline V lookup: CDR1 SGHAT, CDR2 FQNNGV.